This T cell receptor beta chain emerged from a study of T cells in Graves' hyperthyroidism and ophthalmopathy. Broader study findings: Most expanded thyroid clonotypes above 0.001 also appeared in blood. By a 13 V-J model, ophthalmopathy was set apart from stable hyperthyroidism.

RNA transcripts were the template for amplifying TCR beta CDR3 regions. TCR CDR3 regions were first amplified by RT-PCR with HTBI primers. TCRdb redid the calling of the multiplex PCR reads with MiXCR, one entry per CDR3 protein. The data hold about 660,000 distinct CDR3 sequences, with approximately 42% observed a single time. Reasons for excluding patients were uncontrolled infection, other autoimmune disease, pregnancy or lactation. In the case of this clonotype: Its matching antigen is unknown.

Looked up from germline, CDR1 is DFQATT and CDR2 is SNEGSKA (reference sequence). There are 13 residues in the CDR3. Trimming stripped 4 bases from V and 1 base from J, with 10 bases between. Sequenced input: peripheral blood or thyroid tissue (not recorded which). The V gene is TRBV20-1, the J gene TRBJ1-1, with D possibly TRBD1 on 5 matching bases. The receptor comes from an adult man with Graves' disease, either hyperthyroidism or ophthalmopathy (not recorded which). The CDR3 DNA reads TGCAGTGCTAAACAGGATACGAACACTGAAGCTTTCTTT. Protein sequence: CSAKQDTNTEAFF.